The source of this TCR beta chain is a study of human T cells and chemical hapten exposure. For the study at large: TCR yields per sample varied mostly from small pooled library volume differences. Findings of the study overall: Unchanged with DPC sensitization were TCRs above 1 in 1000 frequency. Donor immune responses may differ from healthy people's, since all donors had alopecia.

Regarding time point: patch test 3, about 24 weeks after DPC sensitization. Noted treatment: therapeutic diphenylcyclopropenone sensitization with weekly scalp DPC. Via MiXCR, TCRdb re-called the RACE reads, giving one row per CDR3 protein. The sample has tens of thousands of distinct CDR3 sequences, 9.5% to 13% seen once. After removal of 6 bases from V and 0 bases from J, the junction contained 4 bases not matched to a gene. The CDR3 spans 15 residues. In germline, CDR1 is MDHEN, CDR2 SYDVKM. Many counts were recorded for this clonotype. The antigen remains unidentified. This material consisted of whole blood, taken in connection with sensitization to the hapten diphenylcyclopropenone (DPC). This clonotype was sampled from a woman between 25 and 40 years old with alopecia areata. Some clones in this sample may be carry-over from other donors' samples. The chain uses TRBV28 and TRBJ2-2, with 7 bases matching TRBD2. CDR3 sequence reads: CASRPRGANTGELFF. CDR3 nucleotides: TGTGCCAGCAGGCCCCGGGGGGCGAACACCGGGGAGCTGTTTTTT.